The following is a T cell receptor beta chain sequence with its context. The antigen it binds to is not known. Nothing much larger sits one base from this clone, and base qualities are not available. The data derive from a study of blood T cell repertoires in COVID-19 (dated by TCRdb to between 2020 and 2021). Broadly, across the study: Samples from collaborators originated in the United States, Italy and Spain and spanned both the acute and convalescent phases of COVID-19. The prospective study material was composed of cDNA or gDNA derived from T cells, B-cell-depleted T cells, or PBMCs. Subjects who had been exposed to COVID-19, were actively infected with it, or had recovered from it provided the deeply sampled blood TCRbeta repertoires that made up the dataset. A freely available public database, intended as a resource for researchers studying the immune response to SARS-CoV-2, is where the repertoires were released. Samples came from the ongoing ImmuneRACE study (first 160 participants) plus 1,254 subjects from 6 global collaborators. Nearly every sample came with metadata listing a de-identified subject ID, COVID-19 status, age in years and sex. Where HLA class I and class II types were available, the types were taken from metadata supplied by the sample provider, not from assay-based typing.

TCRbeta CDR3 regions were amplified from genomic DNA using the immunoSEQ Assay, a bias-controlled multiplex PCR. In the authors' own workflow: Nucleated cell counts per sample were estimated from amplification of reference gene primers within the assay. To quantify the absolute abundance of each unique TCRbeta CDR3 rearrangement, sequence reads were collapsed and filtered. For each sample, productive Simpson clonality was calculated by taking the square root of Simpson's diversity index across productive rearrangements. Here the immuneACCESS table is served through TCRdb, limited to in-frame sequences with V and J called. Missing clones are a known gap in these copies; in checked studies unresolved V genes cover under half, and the rest lacks a known reason. D and trimming come from the DNA, and the V and J calls and clone size come from that table. This sample is represented by roughly 72,000 clones; about four fifths of them were singletons. Less than 6% of the sample is taken by the ten largest.

The paper's findings and limits, for the study overall: The quantity of clinical and demographic metadata differed by source and by participant and was supplied without curation.

The collaborating institutions used their own protocols to collect whole blood in K2EDTA tubes. Collaborator samples were shipped for TCRbeta analysis as frozen whole blood, isolated PBMCs, or DNA extracted from either sample type. Unmatched junction bases come to 20, with V trimmed by 5 bases and J by 4 bases. As encoded in the germline V gene, CDR1 is SGHAT while CDR2 is FQNNGV. The CDR3 runs 19 residues from the cysteine to the phenylalanine. Solely the CDR3 DNA is kept, with 57 bases framed from the first base. The clonotype originates from an elderly woman with active or convalescent COVID-19. The chain uses TRBV11-2 and TRBJ2-7, with TRBD2 matching 10 junction bases. The sample comprised peripheral blood. In nucleotide form, the sequence is TGTGCCAGCAGCCCCGGAGGTGCAGTTTCGGGACTAGCGTCATACGAGCAGTACTTC. Its protein reads: CASSPGGAVSGLASYEQYF.